These 7 T cell receptor beta chains were all obtained from the same sample, sequenced in a study of T cell responses to AZD1222 COVID-19 vaccine. Only in-frame clones appear in the TCRdb table, and some are missing; sequencing was by immunoSEQ multiplex PCR. The table records 65,000 to 80,000 clones, roughly nine tenths of them present only once. The sequences come from peripheral blood, collected on day 0 of AZD1222 vaccination. The receptors stem from an adult in good health.

The rearrangement joins TRBV30 to TRBJ1-1, with a possible D match to TRBD1 (5 bases). Trimming left V 1 base short and J 10 bases short, with 16 bases between. CDR1 GTSNPN and CDR2 SVGIG come from the germline V gene (reference sequence). The CDR3 runs to 13 residues. CDR3 sequence reads: CAWSAISPGPAFF. DNA of the CDR3: TGTGCCTGGAGTGCCATTAGTCCGGGACCAGCTTTCTTT. Filled out from reference TRBV30 and TRBJ1-1, the complete variable domain reads SQTIHQWPATLVQPVGSPLSLECTVEGTSNPNLYWYRQAAGRGLQLLFYSVGIGQISSEVPQNLSASRPQDRQFILSSKKLLLSDSGFYLCAWSAISPGPAFFGQGTRLTVV.

V and J are TRBV10-1 and TRBJ1-6; 10 positions match TRBD1. Germline V gives CDR1 WNHNN, CDR2 SYGVQD (reference sequence). This CDR3 comprises 16 residues. The junction had 6 bases not matched to a gene; V was cut back by 3 bases and J by 7 bases. In DNA form, the CDR3 reads TGCGCCAGCAGTGATAACAGGGGACAGGGGAATTCACCCCTCCACTTT. Its protein product is CASSDNRGQGNSPLHF.

This clone showed up just once. The chain joins TRBV3-1 (or the pseudogene TRBV3-2) to TRBJ2-7, with TRBD1 matching 8 bases. After removal of 4 bases from V and 7 bases from J, the junction contained 12 bases not matched to a gene. This CDR3 comprises 15 residues. In germline, CDR1 is LGHDT, CDR2 YNNKEL (reference sequence). The CDR3 sequence is CASSLDPRQGREQYF. The CDR3 DNA follows: TGTGCCAGCAGCCTGGACCCGCGACAGGGGAGGGAGCAGTACTTC.

The table lists this clone with a count of one. The CDR3 loop is CASSLDGPNEKLFF. In nucleotides, the CDR3 is TGTGCCAGCAGCCTTGACGGCCCTAATGAAAAACTGTTTTTT. The J gene is TRBJ1-4, the V gene TRBV11-1; D call uncertain. Trimming removed 5 bases at V and 3 bases at J, with 10 bases between. Germline CDR1 is SGHAT and CDR2 is FQDESV (reference sequence). The CDR3 spans 14 residues.

The rearrangement uses TRBV10-3 and TRBJ2-2; D not resolved. V lost 0 bases to trimming and J lost 4 bases, with 9 bases between them. Germline V gene sequence: CDR1 ENHRY, CDR2 SYGVKD. This CDR3 contains 15 residues. CDR3 nucleotides: TGTGCCATCAGTGAGTCGTCCAGTCCCACCGGGGAGCTGTTTTTT. Its translation: CAISESSSPTGELFF.

This clone was detected a few times. The chain combines TRBV5-8 with TRBJ1-5; D may be TRBD1 (5 bases). Germline-derived CDR1 and CDR2 are SGHTS and YDEGEE. V was pared by 3 bases and J by 7 bases, with 17 bases between. This CDR3 comprises 15 residues. This chain's CDR3 is CASSYTRSGGQPQHF. The CDR3 DNA reads TGTGCCAGCAGCTACACTCGTAGTGGGGGGCAGCCCCAGCATTTT.

This chain uses TRBV14 with TRBJ1-6; D is uncertain. Germline V gene sequence: CDR1 SGHDN, CDR2 FVKESK. V was pared by 1 base and J by 0 bases, with 7 bases between. The CDR3 is made up of 16 amino acids. CDR3 DNA sequence: TGTGCCAGCAGCCAAGGGGCCGGCTCCTATAATTCACCCCTCCACTTT. Its protein product is CASSQGAGSYNSPLHF.